The 2 T cell receptor beta chains below all came from one sample that was sequenced in a study of cytotoxic CD8 clonotypes in ibrutinib-treated CLL. This table comes from immunoSEQ multiplex PCR, and its TCRdb copy is limited to in-frame clones, with some not included. The table includes 120,000 to 150,000 clones, approximately 75% detected once. The input for sequencing was PBMCs, taken after 12 months of ibrutinib treatment. The receptors derive from a human donor with chronic lymphocytic leukemia.

The chain joins TRBV6-1 to TRBJ2-7; D unclear. The length of the CDR3 is 16 residues. Trimming pared 2 bases from V and 2 bases from J, leaving 16 bases between. Germline CDR1 reads MNHNS; CDR2 reads SASEGT. The CDR3 sequence: CASSEWEAPITYEQYF. CDR3 DNA: TGTGCCAGCAGTGAATGGGAAGCCCCAATTACCTACGAGCAGTACTTC.

CDR3 protein: CASSQDRRGSSYNEQFF. The DNA for the CDR3 is TGTGCCAGCAGCCAAGATAGGAGGGGGAGCTCCTACAATGAGCAGTTCTTC. The chain joins TRBV4-2 to TRBJ2-1, with D possibly being TRBD1 or TRBD2 (6 bases each). This CDR3 is 17 amino acids long. Trimming pared 0 bases from V and 0 bases from J, leaving 12 bases between. Germline values: CDR1 LGHNA, CDR2 YNFKEQ.